The rows below give T cell receptor beta chains drawn from one sample of a study of shared clonotypes between healthy human individuals. Generated by immunoSEQ multiplex PCR, the TCRdb table keeps only in-frame clones and is missing some. The data contain around 640,000 clones, about 96% of them seen just once; the ten biggest clones take up 0.11%. Sequencing was done on a sample of naive CD8+ T cells sorted from blood. The source is a woman in her thirties in good health. The CDR3 runs from the conserved cysteine through the conserved F or W. A D gene is named only where the DNA matches it firmly. Expanded clones are given a class, and other clones once, few, many or no size at all.

16	TRBD2	TRBV19	NA	TRBJ2-2	CASSMEVLAGAGELFF	TGTGCCAGTAGTATGGAGGTGCTAGCGGGAGCCGGGGAGCTGTTTTTT
14	TRBD2	TRBV9	NA	TRBJ2-7	CASSRSGSGAEQYF	TGTGCCAGCAGTCGTAGCGGGAGTGGGGCTGAGCAGTACTTC
16	TRBD2	TRBV28	NA	TRBJ2-1	CASSLVGGSSYNEQFF	TGTGCCAGCAGTTTAGTGGGAGGGAGCTCCTACAATGAGCAGTTCTTC
13	NA	TRBV6-5	once	TRBJ2-7	CASSYSGRSEQYF	TGTGCCAGCAGTTACTCGGGGCGGAGCGAGCAGTACTTC
18	TRBD2	TRBV5-4	NA	TRBJ2-1	CASRDGPGLAETYNEQFF	TGTGCCAGCAGGGACGGACCGGGACTAGCAGAGACCTACAATGAGCAGTTCTTC
15	NA	TRBV6-1	NA	TRBJ1-2	CASSEQAWGVTGYTF	TGTGCCAGCAGTGAGCAAGCGTGGGGGGTCACTGGCTACACCTTC
13	NA	TRBV5-1	NA	TRBJ1-1	CASSLRAGTEAFF	TGCGCCAGCAGCCTTCGGGCAGGTACTGAAGCTTTCTTT
14	TRBD2	TRBV6-6	NA	TRBJ2-5	CASSYSGTKETQYF	TGTGCCAGCAGTTATTCAGGGACTAAAGAGACCCAGTACTTC
12	NA	TRBV13	NA	TRBJ2-2	CASSINTGELFF	TGTGCCAGCAGCATAAACACCGGGGAGCTGTTTTTT
19	NA	TRBV27	NA	TRBJ2-6	CASSLLTDPRSSGANVLTF	TGTGCCAGCAGTTTATTAACCGATCCCCGGAGCTCTGGGGCCAACGTCCTGACTTTC
13	TRBD2	TRBV7-9	NA	TRBJ2-7	CASRAGGSYEQYF	TGTGCCAGCCGAGCGGGAGGGTCCTACGAGCAGTACTTC
14	NA	TRBV5-1	NA	TRBJ2-1	CASTPLGSRNEQFF	TGCGCCAGCACCCCCCTCGGGAGTAGGAATGAGCAGTTCTTC
15	TRBD2	TRBV27	NA	TRBJ2-7	CASSSWLAGGDEQYF	TGTGCCAGCAGTTCATGGCTAGCGGGAGGGGACGAGCAGTACTTC
14	NA	TRBV11-2	NA	TRBJ2-6	CASSLRAGANVLTF	TGTGCCAGCAGTTTAAGGGCTGGGGCCAACGTCCTGACTTTC
11	NA	TRBV5-1	NA	TRBJ2-7	CASSLEYEQYF	TGCGCCAGCAGCTTAGAGTACGAGCAGTACTTC
13	NA	TRBV25-1	NA	TRBJ1-1	CASETRLGTEAFF	TGTGCCAGCGAGACCCGCCTTGGAACTGAAGCTTTCTTT
14	NA	TRBV9	NA	TRBJ2-3	CASSPRDSTDTQYF	TGTGCCAGCAGCCCCCGGGACAGCACAGATACGCAGTATTTT